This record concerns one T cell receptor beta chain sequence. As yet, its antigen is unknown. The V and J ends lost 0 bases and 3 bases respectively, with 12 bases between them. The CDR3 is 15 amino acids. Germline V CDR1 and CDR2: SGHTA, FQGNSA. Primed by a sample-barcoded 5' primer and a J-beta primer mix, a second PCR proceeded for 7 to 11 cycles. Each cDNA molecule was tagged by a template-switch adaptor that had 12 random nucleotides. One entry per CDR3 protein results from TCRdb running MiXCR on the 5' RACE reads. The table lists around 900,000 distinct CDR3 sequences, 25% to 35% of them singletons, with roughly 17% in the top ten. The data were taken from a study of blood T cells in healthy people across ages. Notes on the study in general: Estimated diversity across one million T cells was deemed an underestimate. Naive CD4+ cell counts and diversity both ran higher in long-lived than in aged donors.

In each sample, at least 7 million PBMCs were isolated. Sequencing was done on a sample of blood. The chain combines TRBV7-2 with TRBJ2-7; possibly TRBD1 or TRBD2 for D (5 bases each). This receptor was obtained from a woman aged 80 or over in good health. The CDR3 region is CASSLAGTGLYEQYF. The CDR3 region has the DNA TGTGCCAGCAGCTTAGCGGGGACGGGCCTCTACGAGCAGTACTTC.